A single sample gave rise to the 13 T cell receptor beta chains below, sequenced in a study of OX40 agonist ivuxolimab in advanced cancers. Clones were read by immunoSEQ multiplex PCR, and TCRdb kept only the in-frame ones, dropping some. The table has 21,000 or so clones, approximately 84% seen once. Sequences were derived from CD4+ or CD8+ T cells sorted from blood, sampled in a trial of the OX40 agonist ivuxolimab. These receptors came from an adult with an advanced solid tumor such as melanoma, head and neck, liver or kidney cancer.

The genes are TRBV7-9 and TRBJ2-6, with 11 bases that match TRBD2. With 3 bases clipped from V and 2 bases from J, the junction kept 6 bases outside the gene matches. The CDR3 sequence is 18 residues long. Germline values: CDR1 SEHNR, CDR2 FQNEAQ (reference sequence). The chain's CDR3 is CASSFFGLAGAGANVLTF. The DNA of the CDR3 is TGTGCCAGCAGCTTCTTCGGACTAGCGGGTGCTGGGGCCAACGTCCTGACTTTC.

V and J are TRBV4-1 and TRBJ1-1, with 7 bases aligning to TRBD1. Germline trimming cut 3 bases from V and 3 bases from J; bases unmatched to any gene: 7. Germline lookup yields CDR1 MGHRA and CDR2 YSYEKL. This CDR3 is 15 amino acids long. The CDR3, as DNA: TGCGCCAGCAGCCAGACAGGGAGTGGTGACACTGAAGCTTTCTTT. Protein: CASSQTGSGDTEAFF.

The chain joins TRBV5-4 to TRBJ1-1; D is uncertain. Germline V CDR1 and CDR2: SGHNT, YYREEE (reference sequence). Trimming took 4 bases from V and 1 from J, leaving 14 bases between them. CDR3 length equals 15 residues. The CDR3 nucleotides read TGTGCCAGCAGCGTCCCCGGGGATTGGAACACTGAAGCTTTCTTT. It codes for CASSVPGDWNTEAFF.

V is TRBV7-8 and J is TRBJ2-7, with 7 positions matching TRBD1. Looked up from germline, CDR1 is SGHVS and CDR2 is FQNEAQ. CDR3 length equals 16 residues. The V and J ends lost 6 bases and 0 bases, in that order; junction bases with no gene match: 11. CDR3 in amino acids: CASRPPLTGNSYEQYF. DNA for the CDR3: TGTGCCAGCAGGCCACCCCTGACAGGGAACTCCTACGAGCAGTACTTC.

In DNA form, the CDR3 reads TGTGCCAGCAGCCAAACGGGACAGGGGGCGTACGAAGCTTTCTTT. It specifies CASSQTGQGAYEAFF. The chain combines TRBV4-2 with TRBJ1-1; 12 bases are a match to TRBD1. Germline values: CDR1 LGHNA, CDR2 YNFKEQ. The ends lost 2 bases at V and 8 bases at J; junction bases unmatched: 6. This CDR3 contains 15 residues.

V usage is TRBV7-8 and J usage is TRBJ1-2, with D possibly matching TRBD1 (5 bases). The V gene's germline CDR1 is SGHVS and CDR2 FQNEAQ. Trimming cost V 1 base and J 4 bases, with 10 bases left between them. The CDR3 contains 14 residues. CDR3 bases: TGTGCCAGCAGCTTAGGCCCCGGGGGCTATGGCTACACCTTC. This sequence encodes CASSLGPGGYGYTF.

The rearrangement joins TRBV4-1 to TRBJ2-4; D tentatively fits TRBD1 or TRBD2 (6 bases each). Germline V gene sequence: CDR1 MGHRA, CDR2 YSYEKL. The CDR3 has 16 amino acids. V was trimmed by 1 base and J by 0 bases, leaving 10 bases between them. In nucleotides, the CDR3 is TGCGCCAGCAGCCAAGTACAGGGACTAGCCAAAAACATTCAGTACTTC. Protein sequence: CASSQVQGLAKNIQYF.

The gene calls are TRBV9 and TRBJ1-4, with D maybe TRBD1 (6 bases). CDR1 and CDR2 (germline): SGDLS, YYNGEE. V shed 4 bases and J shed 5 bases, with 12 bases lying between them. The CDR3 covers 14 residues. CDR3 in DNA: TGTGCCAGCAGCCCTTGGACAGAGAATGAAAAACTGTTTTTT. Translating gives CASSPWTENEKLFF.

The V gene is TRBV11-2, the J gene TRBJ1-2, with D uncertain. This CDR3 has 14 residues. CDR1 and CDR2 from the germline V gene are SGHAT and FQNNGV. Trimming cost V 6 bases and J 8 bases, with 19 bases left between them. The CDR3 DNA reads TGTGCCAGCAGTACCCCGCGAGGCTTAGGAGGCTACACCTTC. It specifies CASSTPRGLGGYTF.

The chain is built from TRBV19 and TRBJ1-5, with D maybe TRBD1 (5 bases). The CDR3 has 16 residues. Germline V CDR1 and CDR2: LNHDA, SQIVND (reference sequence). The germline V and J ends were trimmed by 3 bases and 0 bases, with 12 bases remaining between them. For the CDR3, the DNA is TGTGCCAGTAGTATCGTAGGACACTATAGCAATCAGCCCCAGCATTTT. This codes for CASSIVGHYSNQPQHF.

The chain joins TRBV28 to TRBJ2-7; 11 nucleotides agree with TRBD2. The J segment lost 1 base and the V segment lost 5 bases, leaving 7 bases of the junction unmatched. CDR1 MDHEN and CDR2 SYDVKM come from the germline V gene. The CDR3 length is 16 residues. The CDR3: CASSDYGTSGSYEQYF. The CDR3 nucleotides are TGTGCCAGCAGTGACTACGGGACTAGCGGATCCTACGAGCAGTACTTC.

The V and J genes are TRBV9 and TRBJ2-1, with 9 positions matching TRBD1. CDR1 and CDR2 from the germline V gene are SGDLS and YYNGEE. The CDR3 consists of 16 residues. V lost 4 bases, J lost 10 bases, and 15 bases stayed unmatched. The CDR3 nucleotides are TGTGCCAGCAGCATCCTAACAGGGGGCCCGGCCAAGGAGCAGTTCTTC. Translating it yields CASSILTGGPAKEQFF.

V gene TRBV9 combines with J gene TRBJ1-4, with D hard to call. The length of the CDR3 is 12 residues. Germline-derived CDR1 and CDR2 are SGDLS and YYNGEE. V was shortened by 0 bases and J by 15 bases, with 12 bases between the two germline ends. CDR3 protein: CASSVVLRSMFF. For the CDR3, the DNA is TGTGCCAGCAGCGTAGTCTTGAGGAGCATGTTTTTT.